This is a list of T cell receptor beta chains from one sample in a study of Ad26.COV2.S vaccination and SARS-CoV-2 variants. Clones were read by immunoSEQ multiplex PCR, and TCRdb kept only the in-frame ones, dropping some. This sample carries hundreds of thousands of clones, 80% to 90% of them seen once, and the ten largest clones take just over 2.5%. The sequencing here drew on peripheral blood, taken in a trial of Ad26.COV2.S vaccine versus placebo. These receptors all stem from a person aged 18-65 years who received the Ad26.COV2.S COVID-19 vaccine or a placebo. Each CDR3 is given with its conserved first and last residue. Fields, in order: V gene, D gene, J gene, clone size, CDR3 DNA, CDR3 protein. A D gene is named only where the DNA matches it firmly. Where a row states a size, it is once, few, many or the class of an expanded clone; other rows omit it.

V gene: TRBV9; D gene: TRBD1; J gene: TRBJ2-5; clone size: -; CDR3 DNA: TGTGCCAGCAGCGCCCGGGACAGGGGGCTTTGGGAGACCCAGTACTTC; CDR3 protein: CASSARDRGLWETQYF
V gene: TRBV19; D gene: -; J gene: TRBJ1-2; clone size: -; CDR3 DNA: TGTGCCAGTACCCTTTCGGGAGGCTACACCTTC; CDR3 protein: CASTLSGGYTF
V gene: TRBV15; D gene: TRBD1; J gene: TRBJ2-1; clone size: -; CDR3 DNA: TGTGCCACCAGCAGAGGGGGACAGCTGGCCGAGCAGTTCTTC; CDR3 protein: CATSRGGQLAEQFF
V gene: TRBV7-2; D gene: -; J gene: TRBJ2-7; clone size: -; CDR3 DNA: TGTGCCAGCAGCTTAGTATCCAGGGTCCACGAGCAGTACTTC; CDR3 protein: CASSLVSRVHEQYF
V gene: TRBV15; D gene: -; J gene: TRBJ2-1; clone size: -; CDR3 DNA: TGTGCCACCAGCCAGAGGGGGGGTTACAATGAGCAGTTCTTC; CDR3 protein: CATSQRGGYNEQFF
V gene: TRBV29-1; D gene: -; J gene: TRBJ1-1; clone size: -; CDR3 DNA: TGCAGCGGCATACAGGTGCCGAACACTGAAGCTTTCTTT; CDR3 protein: CSGIQVPNTEAFF
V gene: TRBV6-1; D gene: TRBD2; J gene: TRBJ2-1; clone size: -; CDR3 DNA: TGTGCCAGCAGTGGGGCCCGAGGAGCGGGGAGTTTGAATGAGCAGTTCTTC; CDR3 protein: CASSGARGAGSLNEQFF
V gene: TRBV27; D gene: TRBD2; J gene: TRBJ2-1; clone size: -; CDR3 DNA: TGTGCCAGCAGTCCTAGCGGGTTTTCCTACAATGAGCAGTTCTTC; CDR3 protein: CASSPSGFSYNEQFF
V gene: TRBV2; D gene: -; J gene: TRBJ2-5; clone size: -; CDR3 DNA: TGTGCCAGCAGTGGGCCCACCGGGAGGACCCAGTACTTC; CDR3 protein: CASSGPTGRTQYF
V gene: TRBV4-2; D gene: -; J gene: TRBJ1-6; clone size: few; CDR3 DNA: TGTGCCAGCAGCCAAGAAGCGACAGCCTATTCACCCCTCCACTTT; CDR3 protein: CASSQEATAYSPLHF
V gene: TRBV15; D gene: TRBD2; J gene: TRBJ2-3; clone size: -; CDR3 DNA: TGTGCCACCAGCAGTTCCATCGGACTAGCGGGCACAGATACGCAGTATTTT; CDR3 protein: CATSSSIGLAGTDTQYF
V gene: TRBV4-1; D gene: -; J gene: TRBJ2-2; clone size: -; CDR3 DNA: TGCGCCAGCAGCCAATTAACCTGGGCCCGCGCCGGGGAGCTGTTTTTT; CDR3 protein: CASSQLTWARAGELFF
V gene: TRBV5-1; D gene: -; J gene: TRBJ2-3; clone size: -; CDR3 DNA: TGCGCCAGCAGCTTGGGGGGAGCAGATACGCAGTATTTT; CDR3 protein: CASSLGGADTQYF
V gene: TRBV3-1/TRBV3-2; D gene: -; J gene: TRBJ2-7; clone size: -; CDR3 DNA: TGTGCCAGCAGCCAGTCAGGGTTTACTAGGTACGAGCAGTACTTC; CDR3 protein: CASSQSGFTRYEQYF
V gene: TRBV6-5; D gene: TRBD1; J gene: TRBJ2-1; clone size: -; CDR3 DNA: TGTGCCAGCAGAGGACAGGGTCGGAATGAGCAGTTCTTC; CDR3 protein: CASRGQGRNEQFF
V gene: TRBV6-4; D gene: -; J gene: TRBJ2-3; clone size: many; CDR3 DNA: TGTGCCAGCAGTGGAAAAGACACAGATACGCAGTATTTT; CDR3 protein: CASSGKDTDTQYF
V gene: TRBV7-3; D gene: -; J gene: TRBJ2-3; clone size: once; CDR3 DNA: TGTGCCAGCAGCTACCGGACCTCGACGACTAGCACAGATACGCAGTATTTT; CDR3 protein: CASSYRTSTTSTDTQYF
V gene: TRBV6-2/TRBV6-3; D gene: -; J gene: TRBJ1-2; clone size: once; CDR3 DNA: TGTGCCAGCAGTTCTCTTGGGAGGAAACAGCATAACTATGGCTACACCTTC; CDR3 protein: CASSSLGRKQHNYGYTF
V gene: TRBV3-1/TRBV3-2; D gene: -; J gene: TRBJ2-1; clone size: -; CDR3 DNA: TGTGCCAGCAGCCCCGTTGCCCCATACAATGAGCAGTTCTTC; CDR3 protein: CASSPVAPYNEQFF
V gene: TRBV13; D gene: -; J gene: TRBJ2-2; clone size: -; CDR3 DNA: TGTGCCAGCAGCTCCGGGGTGACCGGGGAGCTGTTTTTT; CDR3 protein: CASSSGVTGELFF
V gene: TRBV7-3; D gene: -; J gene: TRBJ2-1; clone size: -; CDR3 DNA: TGTGCCAGCAGCTTAAACCGGGGACCAAGCTCCTACAATGAGCAGTTCTTC; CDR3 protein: CASSLNRGPSSYNEQFF
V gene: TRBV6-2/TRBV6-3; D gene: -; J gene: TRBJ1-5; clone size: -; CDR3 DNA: TGTGCCAGCAGTTATCGGCAGGGCGACAATCAGCCCCAGCATTTT; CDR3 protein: CASSYRQGDNQPQHF
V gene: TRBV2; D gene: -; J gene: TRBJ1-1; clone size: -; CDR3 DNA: TGTGCCAGCAGTTCTGACTCAACTGAAGCTTTCTTT; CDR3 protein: CASSSDSTEAFF
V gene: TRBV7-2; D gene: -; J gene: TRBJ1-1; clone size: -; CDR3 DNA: TGTGCCAGCAGCCCACTAGGGCCGGGGAACACTGAAGCTTTCTTT; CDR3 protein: CASSPLGPGNTEAFF
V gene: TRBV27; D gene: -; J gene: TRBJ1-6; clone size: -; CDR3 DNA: TGTGCCAGCAGCCCTACCCGCCCCGGGGGAGGGACCTATAATTCACCCCTCCACTTT; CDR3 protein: CASSPTRPGGGTYNSPLHF
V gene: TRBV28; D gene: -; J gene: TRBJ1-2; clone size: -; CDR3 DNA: TGTGCCAGCAGTTCCCGACAGGTTTACTATGGCTACACCTTC; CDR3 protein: CASSSRQVYYGYTF
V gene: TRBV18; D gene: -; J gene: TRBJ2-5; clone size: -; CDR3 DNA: TGTGCCAGCTCACCACCGAACAGACAAGAGACCCAGTACTTC; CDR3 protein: CASSPPNRQETQYF
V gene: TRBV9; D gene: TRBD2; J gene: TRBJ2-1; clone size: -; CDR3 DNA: TGTGCCAGCAGCCCTGTCGGTGGGAGCGGGGGATACAATGAGCAGTTCTTC; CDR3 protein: CASSPVGGSGGYNEQFF
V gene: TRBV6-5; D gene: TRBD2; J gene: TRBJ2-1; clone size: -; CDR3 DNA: TGTGCCAGCAGAAGAGCGGGGGTCCCAGAGAATGAGCAGTTCTTC; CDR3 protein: CASRRAGVPENEQFF
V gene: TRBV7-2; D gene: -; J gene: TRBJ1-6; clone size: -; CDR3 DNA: TGTGCCAGCAGCCTAGAGGGACGACTTCGCCTCCACTTT; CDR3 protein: CASSLEGRLRLHF